This T cell receptor beta chain was recovered during a study of blood T cell repertoires in COVID-19. As for the study in general: The samples span acute and convalescent COVID-19 from the United States, Italy and Spain. The analysed material was cDNA or gDNA that came from T cells, B-cell-depleted T cells, or PBMCs.

Per the original data handling: From reference gene primer amplification, estimates of nucleated cell counts were derived. Sequencing was performed with immunoSEQ multiplex PCR; in TCRdb, only in-frame clones are kept and a portion is missing. The V and J calls and the clone size are those of that table, but D and trimming were determined from the DNA. This sample has 200,000 to 250,000 clones, with approximately 80% found just once. The V end was cut by 3 bases, the J end by 8 bases, with 17 bases between. Germline loops: CDR1 SNHLY, CDR2 FYNNEI. The CDR3 is 16 amino acids. The clonotype was recovered from a man aged 45-65 years with active or convalescent COVID-19. Source material: peripheral blood. The chain links TRBV2 to TRBJ1-6, with TRBD1 as a possible D gene (6 bases). CDR3 DNA sequence: TGTGCCAGCAGTGAGGGGTTAGCGGGGGGCGATTCACCCCTCCACTTT. Its protein product is CASSEGLAGGDSPLHF. Variable domain in full (rest from reference TRBV2 and TRBJ1-6): EPEVTQTPSHQVTQMGQEVILRCVPISNHLYFYWYRQILGQKVEFLVSFYNNEISEKSEIFDDQFSVERPDGSNFTLKIRSTKLEDSAMYFCASSEGLAGGDSPLHFGNGTRLTVT.